This T cell receptor (beta chain) was profiled in a study of CD8 T cells in Susac syndrome. Study summary: Among the Susac syndrome patients who underwent sequencing, more than 5 had clinically active disease, while roughly eight of them were in remission. General study results and limits: Expansion of clones was not seen in the CD4+ T cell repertoires of Susac syndrome.

Note on this clonotype: Antigen: not known.

Reverse transcription of about 0.45 to 1 ug RNA was carried out with random hexamers. The amplification used immunoSEQ multiplex PCR on TCR beta CDR3; it spanned 54 Vbeta and 13 Jbeta. Each CDR3 protein gets one entry after TCRdb re-called the immunoSEQ multiplex PCR reads with MiXCR. Of roughly 250,000 distinct CDR3 sequences listed, about 96% are singletons. TCR beta sequencing covered blood CD8+ and CD4+ T cells. The CDR3 is made up of 13 amino acids. Germline lookup yields CDR1 MGHDK and CDR2 SYGVNS. Trimming cost V 7 bases and J 0 bases; bases outside gene matches: 0. Input material: CD4+ T cells from PBMCs. The chain employs TRBV25-1 and TRBJ2-3, with 8 positions matching TRBD2. The TCR comes from a human donor with Susac syndrome. DNA for the CDR3: TGTGCCAGCATAGCGGGGAGCACAGATACGCAGTATTTT. Translating gives CASIAGSTDTQYF. The variable domain in full, with the rest retrieved from reference TRBV25-1 and TRBJ2-3, is EADIYQTPRYLVIGTGKKITLECSQTMGHDKMYWYQQDPGMELHLIHYSYGVNSTEKGDLSSESTVSRIRTEHFPLTLESARPSHTSQYLCASIAGSTDTQYFGPGTRLTVL.